This record looks at one TCR beta chain sequence and its context. This record comes from a study of blood T cell repertoires in COVID-19. The overall study: In each case, the material was cDNA or gDNA derived from T cells, B-cell-depleted T cells, or PBMCs.

This CDR3 contains 12 residues. CDR1 and CDR2 from the germline V gene are MDHEN and SYDVKM. With 6 bases removed from V and 5 bases from J, the gap between germline ends came to 10 bases. Enrollees, roughly 18 to 95 years old, lived in 24 US areas. Participants in the exposed group had met a COVID-19 case in the 2 weeks before joining the study. Measured with immunoSEQ multiplex PCR; TCRdb has only the in-frame clones, and not every one. The data show some 180,000 clones, roughly three quarters seen once. The chain has TRBV28 and TRBJ1-1; TRBD1 might be the D (5 bases). Sequenced sample: PBMCs or T cells enriched from blood (not recorded which). This sequence was found in a man in his sixties who had been exposed to COVID-19. The CDR3 coding sequence is TGTGCCAGCAGGACTGCAGGGACTGAAGCTTTCTTT. It specifies CASRTAGTEAFF.